This TCR beta chain is from a study of cytotoxic CD8 clonotypes in ibrutinib-treated CLL. Study observations and caveats: Clonality went higher at ibrutinib response and then dropped back toward baseline at progression.

V trimming: 7 bases; J trimming: 4 bases; junction bases outside the gene matches: 11. Germline V CDR1 and CDR2: MNHNS, SASEGT. CDR3 length: 15 amino acids. As for this clone: The antigen is unknown.

The table came from immunoSEQ multiplex PCR; TCRdb's copy has only in-frame clones and leaves some out. In the table there are 250,000 to 350,000 clones, roughly three quarters of which are singletons. This clonotype was obtained from a human donor with chronic lymphocytic leukemia. The chain is built from TRBV6-1 and TRBJ2-3; 7 bases line up with TRBD1. The source was PBMCs, collected at disease progression, from a patient treated with ibrutinib. The DNA for the CDR3 is TGTGCCAGCACTAAACAGGGGCCGGGGCCAGATACGCAGTATTTT. Translating it yields CASTKQGPGPDTQYF.